The source of this T cell receptor (beta chain) is a study of CD8+CD57+ T cells in acquired aplastic anemia (dated by TCRdb to 2016 to 2019). Describing the broader study: DNA extracted from sorted CD4+ and CD8+ cells had a mean of around 3.3 ug, with a range of about 0.18 to 27.4 ug. Mean read counts for healthy donor samples were approximately 10 million for CD4+ cells and roughly 12 million for CD8+ cells. The paper as a whole reports these results and caveats: About 30 CD8+ CDR3 sequences were found in both patients and controls but appeared to be highly expressed in patients and within the immunodominant clones of the patients. Between patients and healthy controls, no significant difference in CD8+ Simpson's diversity was found (P=0.060).

TCR repertoires of sorted CD4+ and CD8+ blood T cells from severe aplastic anemia patients and healthy subjects were deep-sequenced in the study. Ficoll-Paque density gradient centrifugation was used to isolate peripheral blood mononuclear cells. Before DNA extraction, CD4+ and CD8+ T cells were sorted by FACS or by magnetic beads. TCR beta VDJ combination and CDR3 sequence profiling used genomic DNA as the template. An Illumina HiSeq 2000 was used for TCR repertoire sequencing. As for the original processing: Repertoire assessment relied on Simpson's diversity index, CDR3 size and DJ length profiles, and TRBV/TRBJ rearrangement plots. The most abundant DNA sequence in the deep sequencing data was defined as the immunodominant clone. CDR3 amino acid sequences were checked for sharing between subjects and were compared against published repertoires and the VDJdb database. The public reads were reprocessed in TCRdb via fastp at Q25 and MiXCR, keeping in-frame beta chains. Entries that share a CDR3 protein sequence are merged under the most common genes and DNA. The V and J calls come from TCRdb's annotation, not from the publication. The sample yields fewer than 250,000 distinct CDR3 sequences; roughly 56% were counted once. The ten largest account for 16% of the sample.

The CDR3 contains 16 residues, cysteine and phenylalanine counted. The sequence is cut down to CDR3 DNA, 48 bases in frame from base 1. V loses 5 bases of germline sequence and J loses 0 bases, and the interval between the two ends is 16 bases. Reading the germline V gene (reference sequence) gives CDR1 MNHNY and CDR2 SVGAGI. This clonotype was seen at least ten times. What antigen it recognizes has not been identified. No much larger clone is present one base from it, and per-base qualities are unavailable. The V gene is TRBV6-6 and the J gene is TRBJ1-1; the D gene is perhaps TRBD1, from 6 matching bases. Source material: sorted CD4+, CD8+, or CD8+CD57+ T cells (not recorded which) from PBMCs. The source is a human donor in good health, serving as a control. In nucleotides, the sequence is TGTGCCAGCAGTCCAACCGGGACAAGGATGAACACTGAAGCTTTCTTT. Protein translation: CASSPTGTRMNTEAFF.